A selection of T cell receptor beta chains follows, all from one sample in a study of cytomegalovirus exposure and HLA in healthy donors. The data were produced by immunoSEQ multiplex PCR, yet TCRdb's version contains in-frame clones alone and is incomplete. Altogether 150,000 to 200,000 clones are present, 75% being singletons, with the ten largest covering about 7.7%. Sequences were obtained from PBMCs. These receptors were collected from a woman aged 40 to 50 in good health and CMV-seropositive. The CDR3 runs from the conserved cysteine through the conserved F or W. The D gene is left open where the match is weak. Where a row states a size, it is once, few, many or the class of an expanded clone; other rows omit it.

J gene | D gene | V gene | clone size | CDR3 protein | CDR3 DNA
TRBJ2-7 | TRBD2 | TRBV28 | NA | CASSLWREIYGQYF | TGTGCCAGCAGTTTGTGGCGGGAGATATACGGGCAGTACTTC
TRBJ1-2 | TRBD1 | TRBV19 | NA | CASSTPLRTGGLGYTF | TGTGCCAGTAGTACCCCCCTCCGGACAGGGGGCCTCGGCTACACCTTC
TRBJ2-1 | NA | TRBV9 | NA | CASSVVDYSYNEQFF | TGTGCCAGCAGCGTAGTTGACTACTCCTACAATGAGCAGTTCTTC
TRBJ2-1 | NA | TRBV25-1 | NA | CASSGTGIRYNEQFF | TGTGCCAGCAGTGGCACAGGTATTCGCTACAATGAGCAGTTCTTC
TRBJ2-1 | NA | TRBV5-1 | few | CASSLGTMNNEQFF | TGCGCCAGCAGCTTAGGGACAATGAACAATGAGCAGTTCTTC
TRBJ1-1 | NA | TRBV9 | once | CASSVGGGGTEAFF | TGTGCCAGCAGCGTAGGTGGGGGGGGAACTGAAGCTTTCTTT
TRBJ2-7 | NA | TRBV6-5 | NA | CASSYSRTRYEQYF | TGTGCCAGCAGTTACTCCAGGACACGATACGAGCAGTACTTC
TRBJ2-7 | TRBD2 | TRBV19 | NA | CASSPGLGDYEQYF | TGTGCCAGTAGTCCAGGACTAGGAGACTACGAGCAGTACTTC
TRBJ2-3 | NA | TRBV7-3 | NA | CASSWRGETTDTQYF | TGTGCCAGCAGCTGGCGGGGAGAAACTACAGATACGCAGTATTTT
TRBJ1-5 | NA | TRBV6-6 | NA | CASRNFGLPQHF | TGTGCCAGCAGGAACTTTGGTTTGCCCCAGCATTTT
TRBJ1-3 | TRBD1 | TRBV7-7 | NA | CASSPGQGASGNTIYF | TGTGCTAGCAGCCCGGGACAGGGGGCATCTGGAAACACCATATATTTT
TRBJ1-4 | NA | TRBV29-1 | once | CSVAWQNEKLFF | TGCAGCGTTGCTTGGCAGAATGAAAAACTGTTTTTT
TRBJ1-2 | NA | TRBV6-5 | NA | CASSYSKQVSSLSYTF | TGTGCCAGCAGTTACTCTAAACAGGTCTCCTCTTTGAGCTACACCTTC
TRBJ2-5 | TRBD2 | TRBV10-3 | NA | CAISAGLAGETQYF | TGTGCCATCAGTGCGGGACTAGCGGGTGAGACCCAGTACTTC
TRBJ1-1 | TRBD1 | TRBV28 | NA | CATDRDRGTEAFF | TGTGCCACTGACCGGGACAGGGGCACTGAAGCTTTCTTT
TRBJ2-7 | NA | TRBV5-1 | few | CASSPGRDDSAQTYEQYF | TGCGCCAGCAGCCCAGGGCGGGATGATTCCGCCCAAACTTACGAGCAGTACTTC
TRBJ1-1 | NA | TRBV7-3 | once | CASSQGQNTEAFF | TGTGCCAGCAGCCAGGGACAGAACACTGAAGCTTTCTTT
TRBJ1-1 | NA | TRBV27 | NA | CASSNRQNTEAFF | TGTGCCAGCAGTAATCGACAGAACACTGAAGCTTTCTTT
TRBJ1-2 | TRBD1 | TRBV29-1 | NA | CSVVGKQGLAYGYTF | TGCAGCGTTGTCGGAAAACAGGGGTTAGCCTATGGCTACACCTTC
TRBJ2-7 | NA | TRBV5-1 | NA | CASSLVVGGEQYF | TGCGCCAGCAGCTTGGTGGTGGGGGGAGAGCAGTACTTC
TRBJ1-5 | TRBD1 | TRBV6-5 | once | CASRSGQLGQPQHF | TGTGCCAGCAGGTCGGGACAGCTAGGTCAGCCCCAGCATTTT
TRBJ2-2 | NA | TRBV5-1 | NA | CASSLGGFSNTGELFF | TGCGCCAGCAGCTTGGGAGGGTTTTCGAACACCGGGGAGCTGTTTTTT
TRBJ2-3 | TRBD2 | TRBV11-2 | NA | CASSLVGLAGGLSTDTQYF | TGTGCCAGCAGCTTAGTAGGACTAGCGGGAGGACTTAGCACAGATACGCAGTATTTT
TRBJ1-1 | NA | TRBV30 | NA | CAWSVFAPVNTEAFF | TGTGCCTGGAGTGTATTCGCACCGGTGAACACTGAAGCTTTCTTT
TRBJ2-3 | TRBD2 | TRBV2 | NA | CARGTSGSSVDTQYF | TGTGCCAGAGGGACTAGCGGGAGTTCGGTAGATACGCAGTATTTT
TRBJ1-2 | NA | TRBV28 | NA | CASSSPGARYGYTF | TGTGCCAGCAGTTCCCCAGGGGCGCGGTATGGCTACACCTTC
TRBJ1-1 | NA | TRBV9 | NA | CASSPRSYGGAEAFF | TGTGCCAGCAGCCCCCGCTCGTACGGGGGGGCTGAAGCTTTCTTT
TRBJ1-2 | NA | TRBV29-1 | NA | CSVETHPKLAYGYTF | TGCAGCGTTGAAACTCACCCCAAGCTTGCCTATGGCTACACCTTC
TRBJ2-3 | NA | TRBV15 | NA | CATGRREGRTDTQYF | TGTGCCACCGGGAGGCGTGAGGGGAGAACAGATACGCAGTATTTT
TRBJ1-2 | TRBD1 | TRBV6-5 | NA | CASRYRGTGYTF | TGTGCCAGCAGGTACAGGGGTACTGGCTACACCTTC
TRBJ1-1 | TRBD1 | TRBV28 | NA | CASRPRDRSAFF | TGTGCCAGCAGACCCCGGGACAGGTCCGCTTTCTTT
TRBJ2-7 | NA | TRBV5-6 | few | CASSLFTQVIYEQYF | TGTGCCAGCAGCTTGTTTACACAGGTGATCTACGAGCAGTACTTC
TRBJ2-1 | NA | TRBV28 | few | CASSTKIQGSPYNEQFF | TGTGCCAGCAGTACCAAAATCCAGGGGTCCCCCTACAATGAGCAGTTCTTC
TRBJ2-5 | NA | TRBV10-1 | NA | CASSESASSTGETQYF | TGCGCCAGCAGTGAGTCCGCCAGTTCCACGGGGGAGACCCAGTACTTC
TRBJ1-1 | NA | TRBV4-2 | NA | CASSQDGRERGAFF | TGTGCCAGCAGCCAAGATGGGAGGGAAAGAGGGGCTTTCTTT
TRBJ2-7 | NA | TRBV7-8 | few | CASSLTGRYEQYF | TGTGCCAGCAGCTTGACAGGGAGGTACGAGCAGTACTTC
TRBJ1-3 | NA | TRBV29-1 | NA | CSVTSSGNTIYF | TGCAGCGTCACAAGCTCTGGAAACACCATATATTTT